This entry lists 16 T cell receptor beta chains sequenced from one sample in a study of T cells expressing NK-cell markers. From its re-call of the 5' RACE reads, TCRdb lists each CDR3 protein once, without DNA. The data show under 600,000 distinct CDR3 sequences, and the top ten clones hold more than 1.4%. The sample comprised blood T cells: a sorted CD56 or NKG2C T cell subset, CD4+ or CD8+ T cells, or bulk PBMC T cells (not recorded which). These receptors all come from a woman in her fifties or sixties in good health.

V gene TRBV6-6 combines with J gene TRBJ2-1; no DNA is available, so the TRBD2 call from TCRdb remains unchecked. The CDR3 runs to 16 residues. Germline assignment: CDR1 MNHNY and CDR2 SVGAGI (reference sequence). The CDR3 sequence: CASILTGTSGSGEQFF.

The rearrangement uses TRBV27 and TRBJ1-1; the TCRdb D gene call, TRBD1, has no DNA to confirm it. CDR3 length: 14 residues. Per the germline V gene, CDR1 is MNHEY and CDR2 is SMNVEV (reference sequence). The chain's CDR3 is CASSLVGRYTEAFF.

The V call is TRBV4-1, the J call TRBJ2-3. Germline-derived CDR1 and CDR2 are MGHRA and YSYEKL. The CDR3 is 13 amino acids. Here the CDR3 reads CASSQEWVDTQYF.

The chain uses TRBV7-8 and TRBJ2-5. Germline values: CDR1 SGHVS, CDR2 FQNEAQ. CDR3 length equals 15 residues. The CDR3 protein is CASSLGVTGQETQYF. The full variable domain, its missing parts supplied by reference TRBV7-8 and TRBJ2-5, is GAGVSQSPRYKVAKRGQDVALRCDPISGHVSLFWYQQALGQGPEFLTYFQNEAQLDKSGLPSDRFFAERPEGSVSTLKIQRTQQEDSAVYLCASSLGVTGQETQYFGPGTRLLVL.

The chain joins TRBV18 to TRBJ2-1. The length of the CDR3 is 12 residues. The germline gives CDR1 KGHSH, CDR2 LQKENI. CDR3 protein: CASSTWKGEQFF.

V and J are TRBV6-2 or TRBV6-3 and TRBJ1-5. The CDR3 extends over 13 amino acids. Germline V gene lookup returns CDR1 MNHEY and CDR2 SVGEGT. The CDR3: CASSYSTEQPQHF.

CDR3 protein: CASSVGRWDYGYTF. The chain is built from TRBV11-3 and TRBJ1-2. CDR1 and CDR2 (germline): SGHNT, YENEEA. This CDR3 has 14 residues.

V gene TRBV29-1 combines with J gene TRBJ2-5; TCRdb selects TRBD2, and the lack of DNA leaves this call unchecked. There are 16 residues in the CDR3. Germline assignment: CDR1 SQVTM and CDR2 ANQGSEA. This CDR3 is CSYLGVAGGPRETQYF.

The chain carries TRBV25-1 and TRBJ1-3. Germline V CDR1 and CDR2: MGHDK, SYGVNS. The CDR3 extends over 11 amino acids. The CDR3 here is CASSFLDTIYF.

The rearrangement joins TRBV6-1 to TRBJ2-7; no DNA is available, so the TRBD1 call from TCRdb remains unchecked. CDR1 MNHNS and CDR2 SASEGT come from the germline V gene. The CDR3 length is 19 residues. This CDR3 is CASRRRGVGREEVFYEQYF.

The chain uses TRBV6-1 and TRBJ1-5; TCRdb designates TRBD1, a call that cannot be tested without DNA. Looked up from germline, CDR1 is MNHNS and CDR2 is SASEGT. The CDR3 length is 15 residues. CDR3 loop: CASSEGTGYNQPQHF.

This chain joins TRBV29-1 and TRBJ2-1; the TRBD2 assignment by TCRdb is unverifiable without DNA. The length of the CDR3 is 15 residues. The V gene's germline CDR1 is SQVTM and CDR2 ANQGSEA. The CDR3 loop is CSVITSVSSYNEQFF.

The J gene is TRBJ2-1, the V gene TRBV2; checking the TCRdb D call of TRBD2 is not possible without DNA. Germline V gene sequence: CDR1 SNHLY, CDR2 FYNNEI. The CDR3 has 16 residues. The CDR3 loop reads CASSGPTSGRRDEQFF.

This chain links TRBV29-1 with TRBJ2-7; TCRdb picks TRBD2, but there is no DNA to check that call. Germline CDR1 is SQVTM and CDR2 is ANQGSEA. CDR3 length: 14 residues. The chain's CDR3 is CSVGGLAGTYEQYF.

The chain carries TRBV5-1 and TRBJ1-4; no DNA is available, so the TRBD1 call from TCRdb remains unchecked. The CDR3 has 14 amino acids. The V gene's germline CDR1 is SGHRS and CDR2 YFSETQ. The CDR3: CASSYRGLDEKLFF. The variable domain in full, with the rest retrieved from reference TRBV5-1 and TRBJ1-4, is KAGVTQTPRYLIKTRGQQVTLSCSPISGHRSVSWYQQTPGQGLQFLFEYFSETQRNKGNFPGRFSGRQFSNSRSEMNVSTLELGDSALYLCASSYRGLDEKLFFGSGTQLSVL.

The rearrangement joins TRBV24-1 to TRBJ2-3; the TCRdb call, TRBD1, lacks DNA for checking. The length of the CDR3 is 15 residues. CDR1 is KGHDR and CDR2 is SFDVKD in the germline V gene. The CDR3: CATRTGTGGIDTQYF.